Shown below are 24 T cell receptor beta chains from a single sample sequenced in a study of cytomegalovirus exposure and HLA in healthy donors. 60 Vbeta and 13 Jbeta primers were used in PCR. Using immunoSEQ multiplex PCR, the repertoire was profiled, and TCRdb retains in-frame clones only, with some absent. The data show 100,000 to 150,000 clones, with about four fifths seen just once and under 6% held by the top ten. Sequencing used PBMCs. These receptor sequences come from a man aged 30-40 years in good health and CMV-seronegative.

The rearrangement uses TRBV2 and TRBJ1-1; 10 bases are shared with TRBD1. Germline CDR1 is SNHLY and CDR2 is FYNNEI. Trimming took 6 bases from V and 6 from J; bases not matched to a gene: 7. This CDR3 is 14 amino acids long. CDR3 protein: CASRGDRGGSEAFF. For the CDR3, the DNA is TGTGCCAGCAGGGGGGACAGGGGCGGCTCTGAAGCTTTCTTT.

This sequence joins TRBV6-5 and TRBJ2-3; D possibly corresponds to TRBD1 (6 bases). This CDR3 is built from 14 residues. V was cut by 8 bases and J by 0 bases, with 12 bases left in between. The germline V gene encodes CDR1 MNHEY and CDR2 SVGAGI. As DNA, the CDR3 is TGTGCCAGCCAAATGGGGGCGAGCACAGATACGCAGTATTTT. The encoded protein is CASQMGASTDTQYF.

The chain combines TRBV4-1 with TRBJ2-1; 9 bases align to TRBD1. This CDR3 has 15 amino acids. The V and J ends lost 4 bases and 7 bases, in that order; junction bases with no gene match: 8. CDR1 and CDR2 from the germline V gene are MGHRA and YSYEKL. The CDR3 nucleotides are TGCGCCAGCAGCCCCCGGGACAGGGACCGTAATGAGCAGTTCTTC. Protein: CASSPRDRDRNEQFF.

The V call is TRBV19, the J call TRBJ1-2, with D hard to call. Germline V gene sequence: CDR1 LNHDA, CDR2 SQIVND (reference sequence). The CDR3 is 13 amino acids. Trimming removed 3 bases from V and 8 bases from J, with 13 bases in between. CDR3 loop: CASSMGGIDGYTF. The DNA for the CDR3 is TGTGCCAGTAGTATGGGAGGGATAGACGGCTACACCTTC.

The chain carries TRBV15 and TRBJ2-3, with 9 bases fitting TRBD1. In germline, CDR1 is LNHNV, CDR2 YYDKDF (reference sequence). V trimming: 3 bases; J trimming: 1 base; junction bases outside the gene matches: 5. The CDR3 extends over 16 amino acids. CDR3 bases: TGTGCCACCAGCAGGAACCGGGACAGGGGCACAGATACGCAGTATTTT. Protein sequence: CATSRNRDRGTDTQYF.

V gene TRBV5-5 combines with J gene TRBJ1-5; D remains ambiguous. The germline gives CDR1 SGHKS, CDR2 YYEKEE (reference sequence). V dropped 3 bases and J dropped 4 bases, with 11 bases sitting between them. The CDR3 sequence is 14 residues long. The CDR3 spells CASSSVQNNQPQHF. The CDR3 coding sequence is TGTGCCAGCAGCTCCGTACAGAATAATCAGCCCCAGCATTTT.

CDR3 region: CASSLSAGYEQYF. For the CDR3, the DNA is TGTGCCAGCAGCTTAAGTGCGGGCTACGAGCAGTACTTC. The V gene is TRBV7-9, the J gene TRBJ2-7; D perhaps matches TRBD2 (5 bases). Germline V lookup: CDR1 SEHNR, CDR2 FQNEAQ (reference sequence). The CDR3 is 13 residues long. Trimming took 2 bases from V and 3 from J, leaving 8 bases between them.

The chain recombines TRBV19 with TRBJ2-7; a possible D gene is TRBD2 (6 bases). Germline loops: CDR1 LNHDA, CDR2 SQIVND (reference sequence). This CDR3 is built from 16 residues. Trimming took 5 bases from V and 6 from J, leaving 23 bases between them. Here the CDR3 reads CASSQSLMTRSSEQYF. CDR3 in DNA: TGTGCCAGTAGTCAGTCTTTGATGACTAGGAGCTCCGAGCAGTACTTC.

The chain recombines TRBV5-6 with TRBJ1-2, with a tentative D call TRBD1 (5 bases). This CDR3 comprises 13 residues. The V end was cut by 4 bases, the J end by 8 bases, with 15 bases between. Germline assignment: CDR1 SGHDT and CDR2 YYEEEE. The CDR3 sequence is CASSPTRGDGYTF. The CDR3 DNA sequence: TGTGCCAGCAGCCCTACACGGGGGGACGGCTACACCTTC.

The J gene is TRBJ1-3, the V gene TRBV28; D may be TRBD1 (5 bases). This CDR3 contains 15 residues. Trimming cost V 6 bases and J 3 bases, with 15 bases left between them. The V gene's germline CDR1 is MDHEN and CDR2 SYDVKM. CDR3 in DNA: TGTGCCAGCAGGTTTGGAGGGACGAGTGGAAACACCATATATTTT. It yields the protein CASRFGGTSGNTIYF.

This clone showed up just a few times. V and J are TRBV27 and TRBJ1-5; 7 bases are shared with TRBD1. V gave up 5 bases and J gave up 2 bases; unmatched junction bases: 3. Germline loops: CDR1 MNHEY, CDR2 SMNVEV (reference sequence). The CDR3 spans 14 residues. The CDR3 DNA is TGTGCCAGCAGTAGACAGGGAGGCAATCAGCCCCAGCATTTT. Translating gives CASSRQGGNQPQHF.

In its sample, this clone was seen a few times. The chain has TRBV28 and TRBJ2-7; perhaps TRBD2 as D (5 bases). The CDR3 totals 15 residues. The ends were cut back, 8 bases at V and 0 bases at J, with 17 bases in the middle. In germline, CDR1 is MDHEN, CDR2 SYDVKM. The chain's CDR3 is CASLEGGKSSYEQYF. The CDR3 DNA follows: TGTGCCAGCCTCGAGGGTGGGAAAAGCTCCTACGAGCAGTACTTC.

The gene calls are TRBV13 and TRBJ2-7, with D tentatively TRBD1 (5 bases). Per the germline V gene, CDR1 is PRHDT and CDR2 is FYEKMQ (reference sequence). V lost 6 bases to trimming and J lost 4 bases, with 10 bases between them. The CDR3 runs 12 residues. The CDR3 loop is CASSPRQYEQYF. Written as DNA, the CDR3 is TGTGCCAGCAGTCCGCGACAGTACGAGCAGTACTTC. Together with reference TRBV13 and TRBJ2-7, the CDR3 gives the full variable domain: AAGVIQSPRHLIKEKRETATLKCYPIPRHDTVYWYQQGPGQDPQFLISFYEKMQSDKGSIPDRFSAQQFSDYHSELNMSSLELGDSALYFCASSPRQYEQYFGPGTRLTVT.

The rearrangement joins TRBV10-2 to TRBJ1-2, with a tentative D call TRBD1 (6 bases). The V end was cut by 4 bases, the J end by 2 bases, with 20 bases between. The CDR3 loop spans 17 amino acids. The germline CDR1 and CDR2 sequences are WSHSY and SAAADI. The CDR3 loop reads CASSVFSTGTTNYGYTF. CDR3 nucleotide sequence: TGCGCCAGCAGTGTTTTTTCTACCGGGACAACCAACTATGGCTACACCTTC.

This chain uses TRBV4-2 with TRBJ1-4; 8 nucleotides line up with TRBD1. Germline CDR1 LGHNA, CDR2 YNFKEQ. Trimming cost V 6 bases and J 5 bases; bases outside gene matches: 11. The CDR3 is made up of 16 amino acids. The CDR3 nucleotides read TGTGCCAGCAGTTCCCCCCCGGGACAGGCAAATGAAAAACTGTTTTTT. Protein sequence: CASSSPPGQANEKLFF.

V and J are TRBV7-6 and TRBJ2-2, with 8 nucleotides matching TRBD2. Germline V lookup: CDR1 SGHVS, CDR2 FNYEAQ. With 5 bases clipped from V and 8 bases from J, the junction kept 16 bases outside the gene matches. CDR3 size: 17 residues. The CDR3 loop is CASSPRGEREYPGELFF. The CDR3 bases are TGTGCCAGCAGCCCCCGGGGGGAGCGGGAGTACCCGGGGGAGCTGTTTTTT.

V gene TRBV7-8 combines with J gene TRBJ1-3; D is uncertain. Trimming cost V 4 bases and J 4 bases, with 5 bases left between them. The CDR3 runs to 12 residues. Per germline, CDR1 SGHVS and CDR2 FQNEAQ. The CDR3, as DNA: TGTGCCAGCAGCTCCCCGGGAAACACCATATATTTT. Encoded protein: CASSSPGNTIYF.

This clone appeared once. The chain uses TRBV11-2 and TRBJ2-7; D remains ambiguous. V was trimmed by 5 bases and J by 3 bases, leaving 8 bases between them. In germline, CDR1 is SGHAT, CDR2 FQNNGV. The CDR3 is 12 amino acids. The CDR3 spells CASSPRFYEQYF. CDR3 nucleotide sequence: TGTGCCAGCAGCCCTCGTTTCTACGAGCAGTACTTC.

The gene calls are TRBV27 and TRBJ2-7; TRBD1 agrees at 9 bases. The CDR3 loop spans 17 amino acids. From germline, CDR1 is MNHEY and CDR2 SMNVEV (reference sequence). Trimming removed 7 bases from V and 2 bases from J; junction bases left unmatched: 15. CDR3 protein: CASIKTPPGQGTYEQYF. CDR3 DNA sequence: TGTGCCAGCATCAAAACCCCACCGGGACAGGGAACCTACGAGCAGTACTTC.

This clone has just a few counts. V gene TRBV7-9 combines with J gene TRBJ2-2; 9 bases line up with TRBD1. The germline V gene encodes CDR1 SEHNR and CDR2 FQNEAQ (reference sequence). The CDR3 is 15 residues long. J lost 6 bases, V lost 5 bases, and 7 bases had no gene match. CDR3 amino acids: CASSRGQGVAGELFF. CDR3 DNA: TGTGCCAGCAGCCGGGGACAGGGTGTTGCCGGGGAGCTGTTTTTT. The full variable domain, completed using reference TRBV7-9 and TRBJ2-2, is DTGVSQNPRHKITKRGQNVTFRCDPISEHNRLYWYRQTLGQGPEFLTYFQNEAQLEKSRLLSDRFSAERPKGSFSTLEIQRTEQGDSAMYLCASSRGQGVAGELFFGEGSRLTVL.

V and J are TRBV9 and TRBJ2-1; perhaps TRBD2 as D (6 bases). Trimming pared 4 bases from V and 4 bases from J, leaving 15 bases between. CDR1 is SGDLS, CDR2 YYNGEE, per germline. The CDR3 is 15 residues long. CDR3 sequence (DNA): TGTGCCAGCAGCCTCCGGGCGGGATCATACAATGAGCAGTTCTTC. The encoded protein is CASSLRAGSYNEQFF.

The CDR3 DNA reads TGTGCCAGCAGAACTAGCGGGGGGTCCACCGGGGAGCTGTTTTTT. This sequence encodes CASRTSGGSTGELFF. The genes are TRBV6-4 and TRBJ2-2; 12 bases line up with TRBD2. The CDR3 consists of 15 residues. The ends lost 6 bases at V and 4 bases at J; junction bases unmatched: 3. The V gene's germline CDR1 is MRHNA and CDR2 SNTAGT.

V is TRBV14 and J is TRBJ1-4; no firm D call. This CDR3 has 14 residues. Germline values: CDR1 SGHDN, CDR2 FVKESK. The V gene lost 2 bases and the J gene lost 4 bases, with 8 bases spanning the gap. CDR3: CASSQRHFNEKLFF. CDR3 in DNA: TGTGCCAGCAGCCAAAGACACTTTAATGAAAAACTGTTTTTT. The complete variable domain, with remaining parts taken from reference TRBV14 and TRBJ1-4, reads EAGVTQFPSHSVIEKGQTVTLRCDPISGHDNLYWYRRVMGKEIKFLLHFVKESKQDESGMPNNRFLAERTGGTYSTLKVQPAELEDSGVYFCASSQRHFNEKLFFGSGTQLSVL.

CDR3 bases: TGTGCCTGGAGTGGAATGACAGGGGTGTCAATTGAAGCTTTCTTT. Its translation is CAWSGMTGVSIEAFF. The chain combines TRBV30 with TRBJ1-1; 8 bases align to TRBD1. This CDR3 has 15 residues. J lost 7 bases, V lost 1 base, and 11 bases had no gene match. Germline V gene lookup returns CDR1 GTSNPN and CDR2 SVGIG (reference sequence).